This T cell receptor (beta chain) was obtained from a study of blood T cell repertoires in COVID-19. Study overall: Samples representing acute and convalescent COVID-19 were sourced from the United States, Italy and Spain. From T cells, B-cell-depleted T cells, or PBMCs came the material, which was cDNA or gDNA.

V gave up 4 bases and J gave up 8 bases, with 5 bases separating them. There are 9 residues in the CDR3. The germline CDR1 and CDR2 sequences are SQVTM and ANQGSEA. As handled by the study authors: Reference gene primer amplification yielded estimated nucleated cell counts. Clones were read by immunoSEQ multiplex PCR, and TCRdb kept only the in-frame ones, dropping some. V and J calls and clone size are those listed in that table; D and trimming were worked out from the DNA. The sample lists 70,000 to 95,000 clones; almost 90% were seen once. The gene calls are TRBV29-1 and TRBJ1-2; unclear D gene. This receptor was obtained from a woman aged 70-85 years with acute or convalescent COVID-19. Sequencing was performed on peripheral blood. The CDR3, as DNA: TGCAGCGTTGTTCAGGGCTACACCTTC. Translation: CSVVQGYTF. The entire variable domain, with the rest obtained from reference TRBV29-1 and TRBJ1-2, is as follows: SAVISQKPSRDICQRGTSLTIQCQVDSQVTMMFWYRQQPGQSLTLIATANQGSEATYESGFVIDKFPISRPNLTFSTLTVSNMSPEDSSIYLCSVVQGYTFGSGTRLTVV.